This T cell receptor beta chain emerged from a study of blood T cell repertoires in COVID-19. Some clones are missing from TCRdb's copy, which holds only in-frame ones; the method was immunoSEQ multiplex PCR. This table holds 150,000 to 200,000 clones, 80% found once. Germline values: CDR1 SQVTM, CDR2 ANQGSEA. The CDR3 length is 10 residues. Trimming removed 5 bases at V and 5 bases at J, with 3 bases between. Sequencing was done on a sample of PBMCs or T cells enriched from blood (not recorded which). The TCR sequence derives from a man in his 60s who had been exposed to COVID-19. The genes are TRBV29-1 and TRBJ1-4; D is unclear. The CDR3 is CSVLNEKLFF. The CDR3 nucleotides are TGCAGCGTTCTGAATGAAAAACTGTTTTTT.